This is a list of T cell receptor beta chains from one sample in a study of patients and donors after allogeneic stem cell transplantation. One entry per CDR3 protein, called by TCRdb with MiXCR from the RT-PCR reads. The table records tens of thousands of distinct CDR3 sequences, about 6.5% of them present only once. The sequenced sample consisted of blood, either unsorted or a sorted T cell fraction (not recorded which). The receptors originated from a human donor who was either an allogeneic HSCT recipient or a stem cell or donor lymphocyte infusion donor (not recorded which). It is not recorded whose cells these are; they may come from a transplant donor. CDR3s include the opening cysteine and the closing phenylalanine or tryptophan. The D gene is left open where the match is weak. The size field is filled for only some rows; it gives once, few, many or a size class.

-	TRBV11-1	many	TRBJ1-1	CASSLGFQGNTEAFF	TGTGCCAGCAGCTTAGGATTTCAGGGCAACACTGAAGCTTTCTTT
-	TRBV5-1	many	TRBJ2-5	CASVPEVGRQETQYF	TGCGCCAGCGTCCCGGAGGTAGGGCGCCAAGAGACCCAGTACTTC
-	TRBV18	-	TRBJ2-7	CASSPSFTRLAGTYEQYF	TGTGCCAGCTCACCCAGTTTCACCCGGCTAGCAGGGACCTACGAGCAGTACTTC
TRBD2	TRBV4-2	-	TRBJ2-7	CASSQGTSGTYEQYF	TGTGCCAGCAGCCAAGGGACTAGTGGCACCTACGAGCAGTACTTC
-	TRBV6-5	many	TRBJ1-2	CASSPPYTNYGYTF	TGTGCCAGCAGCCCCCCCTACACTAACTATGGCTACACCTTC
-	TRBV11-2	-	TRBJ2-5	CASSFAETQYF	TGTGCCAGCAGCTTTGCAGAGACCCAGTACTTC
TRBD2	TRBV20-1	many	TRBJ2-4	CSAVSGSFVKNIQYF	TGCAGTGCTGTGAGCGGGAGCTTCGTCAAAAACATTCAGTACTTC
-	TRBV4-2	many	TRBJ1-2	CASSPPAVLRFSGYTF	TGTGCCAGCAGCCCACCGGCGGTTCTTCGGTTCAGTGGCTACACCTTC
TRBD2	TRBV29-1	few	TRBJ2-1	CSGLVAGIYNEQFF	TGCAGCGGACTCGTAGCGGGGATATACAATGAGCAGTTCTTC
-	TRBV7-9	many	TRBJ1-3	CASSLGGRSGNTIYF	TGTGCCAGCAGCTTAGGGGGTCGCTCTGGAAACACCATATATTTT
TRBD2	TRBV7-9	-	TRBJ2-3	CASSLEIGLAGGLSTDTQYF	TGTGCCAGCAGCTTAGAGATTGGACTAGCGGGAGGGCTTAGCACAGATACGCAGTATTTT
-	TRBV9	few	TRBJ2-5	CASSVGTIGSWGQETQYF	TGTGCCAGCAGCGTGGGGACAATAGGATCTTGGGGGCAAGAGACCCAGTACTTC
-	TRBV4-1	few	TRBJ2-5	CASSPTQGQETQYF	TGCGCCAGCAGCCCTACACAGGGCCAAGAGACCCAGTACTTC
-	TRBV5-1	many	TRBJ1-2	CASSLGQDIGYTF	TGCGCCAGCAGCTTGGGCCAGGATATTGGCTACACCTTC
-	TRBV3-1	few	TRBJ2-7	CASSQGSSSSYEQYF	TGTGCCAGCAGCCAAGGCTCTTCTAGCTCCTACGAGCAGTACTTC
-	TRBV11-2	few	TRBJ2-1	CASSTYKTPGRREQFF	TGTGCCAGCAGCACTTACAAGACGCCGGGGCGGCGTGAGCAGTTCTTC